This record concerns one T cell receptor beta chain sequence. Sequencing was performed with immunoSEQ multiplex PCR; in TCRdb, only in-frame clones are kept and a portion is missing. This table holds under 95,000 clones, just under 95% found once. Germline CDR1 SGHVS, CDR2 FQNEAQ. The CDR3 length is 14 residues. The ends were cut back, 5 bases at V and 0 bases at J, with 10 bases in the middle. The data are from a study of technical replicates of blood from a handful of donors. The sequencing input was T cells isolated from PBMCs. The TCR sequence derives from a human donor in good health. This sequence joins TRBV7-8 and TRBJ1-1; D is unclear. CDR3 sequence (DNA): TGTGCCAGCAGCCAGACCAGGATGAACACTGAAGCTTTCTTT. It encodes CASSQTRMNTEAFF.